This is a list of T cell receptor beta chains from one sample in a study of human T cells and chemical hapten exposure. One entry per CDR3 protein results from TCRdb running MiXCR on the RACE reads. The sample carries roughly 90,000 distinct CDR3 sequences, 8% to 10% recorded once. The sequencing here drew on whole blood, taken in connection with sensitization to the hapten diphenylcyclopropenone (DPC). These receptor sequences come from a woman in her 40s with alopecia areata. Some clones in this sample may be carry-over from other donors' samples. Both conserved end residues are part of each CDR3. D genes are given only for firm matches. Clone size is given for some rows only: seen once, a few or many times, or a class if the clone is expanded.

>many|TRBJ1-1|TRBV27|TRBD1
TGTGCCAGCAGTGAATGGACAGGGGACACTGAAGCTTTCTTT
CASSEWTGDTEAFF
>few|TRBJ1-6|TRBV4-3|.
TGCGCCAGCAGCCAAGTGGGGGGGCCCCCACTTTCACCCCTCCACTTT
CASSQVGGPPLSPLHF
>many|TRBJ1-3|TRBV10-3|TRBD1
TGTGCCATCAGTAATGGACAGGCCTCTGAAAACACCATATATTTT
CAISNGQASENTIYF
>many|TRBJ2-2|TRBV7-2|.
TGTGCCAGCAGCCCGGGGAGGACCGGGGAGCTGTTTTTT
CASSPGRTGELFF
>many|TRBJ1-2|TRBV7-8|.
TGTGCCAGCAGCTTGCAGGGACTGAACTATGGCTACACCTTC
CASSLQGLNYGYTF
>.|TRBJ2-5|TRBV24-1|.
TGTACCACCAGTGAACTGGGGCGCGGGTACCAAGAGACCCAGTACTTC
CTTSELGRGYQETQYF
>many|TRBJ2-1|TRBV6-2/TRBV6-3|TRBD2
TGTGCCAGCAGCCTGGCTAGCGGGGGGTCTTACAATGAGCAGTTCTTC
CASSLASGGSYNEQFF
>few|TRBJ2-1|TRBV25-1|.
TGTGCCAGCAGTTCCGGCAAGTGGGGTGAGCAGTTCTTC
CASSSGKWGEQFF
>.|TRBJ1-5|TRBV6-2/TRBV6-3|.
TGTGCCAGCAGTCCCGGGATCCTAAATCAGCCCCAGCATTTT
CASSPGILNQPQHF
>many|TRBJ2-3|TRBV12-3/TRBV12-4|TRBD1
TGTGCCAGCCCCACTGGCGGGAACAGGGGGACAGATACGCAGTATTTT
CASPTGGNRGTDTQYF
>.|TRBJ1-3|TRBV7-7|TRBD1
TGTGCCAGCAGCCGACAGGGGTGGGGAAACACCATATATTTT
CASSRQGWGNTIYF
>.|TRBJ2-3|TRBV25-1|TRBD2
TGTGCCAGCAGTGAAGTTTACAGCGGGGGGGCTCGGGATACGCAGTATTTT
CASSEVYSGGARDTQYF
>many|TRBJ2-7|TRBV3-1|TRBD1
TGTGCCAGCAGTCTGACAGGGAGCTACGAGCAGTACTTC
CASSLTGSYEQYF
>many|TRBJ2-7|TRBV20-1|TRBD2
TGCAGTGCTTTAATAGCGGGGTACTCCTACGAGCAGTACTTC
CSALIAGYSYEQYF
>many|TRBJ1-5|TRBV4-3|.
TGCGCCAGCAGCCAAGATCCAGGGGCTCGGCAGCCCCAGCATTTT
CASSQDPGARQPQHF
>many|TRBJ2-3|TRBV12-3/TRBV12-4|TRBD2
TGTGCCAGCAGTCCCCTTAGCGGGGGGCGCACAGATACGCAGTATTTT
CASSPLSGGRTDTQYF
>few|TRBJ2-7|TRBV27|TRBD2
TGTGCCAGCAGCCTCCCGGGGGGGTACGAGCAGTACTTC
CASSLPGGYEQYF
>few|TRBJ1-1|TRBV7-8|.
TGTGCCAGCAGCCCCCGAGTCCTTGCTGAAGCTTTCTTT
CASSPRVLAEAFF
>.|TRBJ1-6|TRBV28|.
TGTGCCAGCCGAACGGGGGAGGAGAGTTCACCCCTCCACTTT
CASRTGEESSPLHF
>few|TRBJ1-5|TRBV29-1|TRBD1
TGCAGCGTTCTATCCGGGACAGCCAATCAGCCCCAGCATTTT
CSVLSGTANQPQHF
>many|TRBJ1-3|TRBV7-9|.
TGTGCCAGCAGCTCCGGACCGAGACGGAGTGGAAACACCATATATTTT
CASSSGPRRSGNTIYF
>many|TRBJ1-1|TRBV24-1|TRBD1
TGTGCCACCAGTGAGGGACAGGGGGTGAACACTGAAGCTTTCTTT
CATSEGQGVNTEAFF
>.|TRBJ1-2|TRBV7-9|TRBD1
TGTGCCAGCAGCCCACGGGACAGTGGCTATGGCTACACCTTC
CASSPRDSGYGYTF
>few|TRBJ1-2|TRBV12-3/TRBV12-4|.
TGTGCCAGCAGTAAACCAGGGTCGGGAGGCTACACCTTC
CASSKPGSGGYTF
>.|TRBJ2-3|TRBV20-1|.
TGCAGTGCTCCCGACTCGCGGGGCCCAGATACGCAGTATTTT
CSAPDSRGPDTQYF
>medium-sized|TRBJ2-3|TRBV19|.
TGTGCCAGTAGACCGATCCTCACAGGGACAGATACGCAGTATTTT
CASRPILTGTDTQYF
>.|TRBJ1-6|TRBV6-5|.
TGTGCCAGCAGCTTCCTAGTATGGACACCGATAGTCGAGTATAATTCACCCCTCCACTTT
CASSFLVWTPIVEYNSPLHF
>many|TRBJ1-2|TRBV10-3|TRBD1
TGTGCCATCAGTGAGAGGGGGCCGGGGAACTATGGCTACACCTTC
CAISERGPGNYGYTF
>.|TRBJ2-1|TRBV4-1|TRBD1
TGCGCCAGCAGCCAGGCCGGGACAGAGAAGAATGAGCAGTTCTTC
CASSQAGTEKNEQFF
>many|TRBJ1-5|TRBV24-1|TRBD1
TGTGCCACCGGACCGGGACAGGGGACAAAGGTGTTTGGCCCCCAGCCCCAGCATTTT
CATGPGQGTKVFGPQPQHF